This TCR beta chain comes out of a study of T cell responses to AZD1222 COVID-19 vaccine. The V and J ends lost 4 bases and 5 bases respectively, with 17 bases between them. Germline-derived CDR1 and CDR2 are LGHDT and YNNKEL (reference sequence). The CDR3 loop spans 15 amino acids. The repertoire was sequenced with immunoSEQ multiplex PCR; TCRdb's copy has only in-frame clones and lacks some. The sample records fewer than 150,000 clones, approximately 85% being singletons. This receptor was obtained from an adult in good health. The sequencing here drew on peripheral blood, taken on day 0 of AZD1222 vaccination. V and J are TRBV3-1 (or the pseudogene TRBV3-2) and TRBJ2-5, with TRBD2 as a possible D gene (7 bases). DNA for the CDR3: TGTGCCAGCAGCCGGACTAGGGGGGCCGGCGAGACCCAGTACTTC. Translation gives CASSRTRGAGETQYF.